This is a list of T cell receptor beta chains from one sample in a study of cytomegalovirus exposure and HLA in healthy donors. Only in-frame clones appear in the TCRdb table, and some are missing; sequencing was by immunoSEQ multiplex PCR. This sample contains roughly 60,000 clones. Input material: PBMCs. These receptors were collected from a woman aged 18-30 years in good health and CMV-seronegative. Both conserved end residues are part of each CDR3. A D gene is named only where the DNA matches it firmly.

CDR3nt	CDR3aa	v_gene	d_gene	j_gene
TGTGCCAGCAGTGAAGCGCCGAGTACCCCAGGGGAAGCTTTCTTT	CASSEAPSTPGEAFF	TRBV6-1	.	TRBJ1-1
TGTGCCAGCAGTGAAGCAGGGGGGGCGGGCACAGATACGCAGTATTTT	CASSEAGGAGTDTQYF	TRBV6-1	.	TRBJ2-3
TGCGCCAGCAGCTTGGTCCACAGCTCCTACGAGCAGTACTTC	CASSLVHSSYEQYF	TRBV5-1	.	TRBJ2-7
TGTGCCTCGGGGGGACCGAACACCGGGGAGCTGTTTTTT	CASGGPNTGELFF	TRBV25-1	TRBD2	TRBJ2-2
TGTGCCAGCAGTCCCCGACTAGCGGGGGTCTCCTACGAGCAGTACTTC	CASSPRLAGVSYEQYF	TRBV27	TRBD2	TRBJ2-7
TGTGCCAGCAGCCCCGAGGAAGCGGGACAAGAGACCCAGTACTTC	CASSPEEAGQETQYF	TRBV25-1	TRBD2	TRBJ2-5
TGTGCCAGCAGCTGGGGAGTAGGCTTCGGTGCAGATACGCAGTATTTT	CASSWGVGFGADTQYF	TRBV7-2	.	TRBJ2-3
TGCGCCAGCAGCTACGGGCAGGGGGTCTCCTACGAGCAGTACTTC	CASSYGQGVSYEQYF	TRBV5-1	TRBD1	TRBJ2-7
TGTGCCAGTAGTATAATTGGGACAGTTCAACCCCAGCATTTT	CASSIIGTVQPQHF	TRBV19	TRBD1	TRBJ1-5
TGTGCCAGCAGCGTAGGAGAAGGGAGGACCGATTACGAGCAGTACTTC	CASSVGEGRTDYEQYF	TRBV9	.	TRBJ2-7
TGTGCCAGCAGCGGCGGACAGTTTACCAATCAGCCCCAGCATTTT	CASSGGQFTNQPQHF	TRBV6-1	.	TRBJ1-5
TGTGCCAGCAGCTTGCGGCGGGGCTTGGAGACCCAGTACTTC	CASSLRRGLETQYF	TRBV11-3	.	TRBJ2-5
TGTGCCAGCAGCCAACGACACCTATATGGCTACACCTTC	CASSQRHLYGYTF	TRBV7-9	.	TRBJ1-2
TGTGCCACCAGCAGCGACCGGGGTTCCTACGAGCAGTACTTC	CATSSDRGSYEQYF	TRBV15	.	TRBJ2-7
TGCGCCAGCAGCTGGGAGGGACGGGGGGGCGATGAGCAGTTCTTC	CASSWEGRGGDEQFF	TRBV5-1	TRBD2	TRBJ2-1
TGTGCCAGCAGTGAAGAAACTCAGGGGGCGTACGGGGAGCTGTTTTTT	CASSEETQGAYGELFF	TRBV25-1	TRBD1	TRBJ2-2
TGTGCCAGCATCCAAACGCAGGGGGAGTTCTTC	CASIQTQGEFF	TRBV6-5	TRBD1	TRBJ2-1
TGCGCCAGCAGCCACTTCGCGCTAGCGAGATACGAGCAGTACTTC	CASSHFALARYEQYF	TRBV4-1	.	TRBJ2-7
TGTGCCAGCAGCGAAAGGACTAGCCAAGAGACCCAGTACTTC	CASSERTSQETQYF	TRBV13	TRBD2	TRBJ2-5
TGTGCCAGTAGTCCCCGGGTCACAGATACGCAGTATTTT	CASSPRVTDTQYF	TRBV19	.	TRBJ2-3
TGTGCCAGCAGCGGATCTAGCGGGGGGATCCTGTGGCAGTTCTTC	CASSGSSGGILWQFF	TRBV9	TRBD2	TRBJ2-1
TGCGCCAGCAGCCCATGGAGGGAAAGATTCACAGATAAGCAGTATTTT	CASSPWRERFTDKQYF	TRBV4-1	.	TRBJ2-3
TGTGCCAGCTCCCGCCTCGGCAGGGCGAGAACGTACGAGCAGTACTTC	CASSRLGRARTYEQYF	TRBV18	.	TRBJ2-7
TGTGCCAGCAGCTCCGCCGGGACAGGGCCGGGATACGAGCAGTACTTC	CASSSAGTGPGYEQYF	TRBV7-4	TRBD1	TRBJ2-7
TGCAGCGCATGGATGGGGGCGGCCGGGGAGCTGTTTTTT	CSAWMGAAGELFF	TRBV29-1	.	TRBJ2-2
TGCGCCAGCAGCCAAGGGAGGATTAGGCAGGGGGTTATCGGGGAGCTGTTTTTT	CASSQGRIRQGVIGELFF	TRBV4-1	TRBD1	TRBJ2-2
TGTGCCAGCAGTGAACGGAAGGGGCAGGGCTGGGATGAGCAGTTCTTC	CASSERKGQGWDEQFF	TRBV6-1	.	TRBJ2-1
TGTGCTAGTGGTTTAAACCGGGTCTCTCAGTACGAGCAGTACTTC	CASGLNRVSQYEQYF	TRBV12-5	.	TRBJ2-7
TGTGCCTGGAGCATGACTAGCGGGAGAGGAGATACGCAGTATTTT	CAWSMTSGRGDTQYF	TRBV30	TRBD2	TRBJ2-3
TGTGCCAGCAGCGTAGGGAGCGGACCGAACACCGGGGAGCTGTTTTTT	CASSVGSGPNTGELFF	TRBV9	.	TRBJ2-2
TGTGCCAGCAGTACAGGGTACACTGAAGCTTTCTTT	CASSTGYTEAFF	TRBV5-6	.	TRBJ1-1
TGTGCCAGCTCACCTGACAGAAATTCTAACTATGGCTACACCTTC	CASSPDRNSNYGYTF	TRBV18	.	TRBJ1-2
TGTGCCAGCAGCTTGTCAGGACAGGGCTACGAGCAGTACTTC	CASSLSGQGYEQYF	TRBV5-5	TRBD1	TRBJ2-7
TGTGCCAGCAGCTTCGGGACAGGGGGGTACGAGCAGTACTTC	CASSFGTGGYEQYF	TRBV5-6	TRBD1	TRBJ2-7
TGTGCCAGCAGCTTGGCAGATAACTACGAGCAGTACTTC	CASSLADNYEQYF	TRBV5-6	.	TRBJ2-7
TGTGCCTGGAGCTCCCTCCGGGATTATACGCAGTATTTT	CAWSSLRDYTQYF	TRBV30	.	TRBJ2-3
TGTGCCAGCAGCGTAGGGACAGTGAATAATTCACCCCTCCACTTT	CASSVGTVNNSPLHF	TRBV9	.	TRBJ1-6
TGTGCCAGCAGTTTAGGCGGGAGCGCCTACGAGCAGTACTTC	CASSLGGSAYEQYF	TRBV27	TRBD2	TRBJ2-7
TGCGCCAGCAGCTTGGCTCCACCGCGACAGGACCTCTATGGCTACACCTTC	CASSLAPPRQDLYGYTF	TRBV5-1	.	TRBJ1-2
TGTGCCAGCAGTCTGGGACAGGGTAGCACCGGGGAGCTGTTTTTT	CASSLGQGSTGELFF	TRBV2	TRBD1	TRBJ2-2
TGTGCCAGCAGTCGTACTAGCGGGAGGGCAGATACGCAGTATTTT	CASSRTSGRADTQYF	TRBV6-5	TRBD2	TRBJ2-3
TGTGCCTGGATTGACAGGGGTGCCACTGAAGCTTTCTTT	CAWIDRGATEAFF	TRBV30	TRBD1	TRBJ1-1
TGTGCTAGCAGAACGCCGGGGGTGGGAGCTGAAGCTTTCTTT	CASRTPGVGAEAFF	TRBV7-7	.	TRBJ1-1
TGTGCCAGCACCCTCTCGGGGGGGGCGAATGAGCAGTTCTTC	CASTLSGGANEQFF	TRBV6-1	TRBD2	TRBJ2-1
TGTGCCAGCAGCGTTGCCCTCGGGACAGCGGGCACTGAAGCTTTCTTT	CASSVALGTAGTEAFF	TRBV9	TRBD1	TRBJ1-1